A single T cell receptor (beta chain) is shown here with its context. This record belongs to a study of blood T cell repertoires in COVID-19. Looking at the study overall: Spain, Italy and the United States supplied samples that represented acute and convalescent COVID-19. T cells, B-cell-depleted T cells, or PBMCs provided the cDNA or gDNA that served as material.

TCRdb keeps only in-frame clones here, not all; method: immunoSEQ multiplex PCR. The sample records about 280,000 clones, roughly 86% being singletons. Germline CDR1 and CDR2: SEHNR and FQNEAQ (reference sequence). Trimming cost V 4 bases and J 4 bases; bases outside gene matches: 10. This CDR3 has 17 amino acids. The V call is TRBV7-9, the J call TRBJ1-6, with 7 bases lining up with TRBD1. This clonotype originated in a man aged 35 to 55 with active or convalescent COVID-19. The sequenced sample consisted of peripheral blood. CDR3 nucleotide sequence: TGTGCCAGCAGCTCACCCTTGACAGGGCCTTATAATTCACCCCTCCACTTT. Its translation is CASSSPLTGPYNSPLHF.